Listed below are T cell receptor beta chains from one sample, sequenced in a study of OX40 agonist ivuxolimab in advanced cancers. Repertoires were generated with immunoSEQ multiplex PCR, while TCRdb's copy carries only in-frame clones and drops some. Here the sample spans tens of thousands of clones, 86% being singletons. The sequenced sample was CD4+ or CD8+ T cells sorted from blood, obtained in a trial of the OX40 agonist ivuxolimab. These receptors originate from an adult with an advanced solid tumor such as melanoma, head and neck, liver or kidney cancer. Both conserved end residues are part of each CDR3. D genes are given only for firm matches. Clone size appears in some rows only: once, few, many, or a class for an expanded clone.

d_gene	j_gene	v_gene	abundance	CDR3aa	CDR3nt
-	TRBJ1-4	TRBV18	-	CASSPNFLAAQNEKLFF	TGTGCCAGCTCACCAAATTTTTTGGCAGCCCAAAATGAAAAACTGTTTTTT
TRBD1	TRBJ2-7	TRBV11-2	-	CASSLETGGTYEQYF	TGTGCCAGCAGCTTAGAGACAGGGGGAACCTACGAGCAGTACTTC
-	TRBJ2-2	TRBV7-9	few	CASRTDPGELFF	TGTGCCAGCAGGACAGACCCCGGGGAGCTGTTTTTT
-	TRBJ1-4	TRBV5-6	-	CASSLPTAGNEKLFF	TGTGCCAGCAGCCTTCCGACAGCCGGTAATGAAAAACTGTTTTTT
TRBD2	TRBJ2-5	TRBV11-1	-	CASSSRAGGSETQYF	TGTGCCAGCAGCTCGCGAGCGGGGGGATCCGAGACCCAGTACTTC
TRBD1	TRBJ2-2	TRBV11-3	-	CASSRTGEAGELFF	TGTGCCAGCAGTCGGACAGGGGAGGCCGGGGAGCTGTTTTTT
TRBD2	TRBJ2-3	TRBV6-1	few	CASSEAPGAGGQRDTQYF	TGTGCCAGCAGTGAAGCGCCAGGGGCGGGGGGGCAGAGAGATACGCAGTATTTT
-	TRBJ1-5	TRBV19	-	CASNIGGRNQPQHF	TGTGCCAGTAACATAGGCGGACGCAATCAGCCCCAGCATTTT
TRBD2	TRBJ2-2	TRBV4-2	-	CASSQEAGGNTGELFF	TGTGCCAGCAGCCAAGAAGCGGGGGGAAACACCGGGGAGCTGTTTTTT
-	TRBJ1-2	TRBV11-3	-	CASSLEASDTPNYGYTF	TGTGCCAGCAGCTTAGAGGCCTCGGACACGCCTAACTATGGCTACACCTTC
-	TRBJ2-6	TRBV18	-	CASSPWDALAGGANVLTF	TGTGCCAGCTCACCATGGGACGCCCTAGCAGGGGGGGCCAACGTCCTGACTTTC
-	TRBJ1-1	TRBV6-6	-	CASSYQEETEAFF	TGTGCCAGCAGTTACCAGGAAGAGACTGAAGCTTTCTTT
TRBD1	TRBJ2-2	TRBV6-6	-	CASNDRGRDGELFF	TGTGCCAGCAACGACAGGGGGCGGGACGGGGAGCTGTTTTTT
-	TRBJ1-6	TRBV30	-	CAWRIPGLNSPLHF	TGTGCCTGGAGAATTCCGGGGCTAAATTCACCCCTCCACTTT
TRBD2	TRBJ2-3	TRBV6-1	-	CASSARGTSGGAYIDTQYF	TGTGCCAGCAGTGCCCGCGGGACTAGCGGGGGGGCCTATATAGATACGCAGTATTTT
-	TRBJ2-1	TRBV7-2	-	CASSDSRGPFYNEQFF	TGTGCCAGCAGCGATTCCCGGGGACCCTTCTACAATGAGCAGTTCTTC
-	TRBJ1-4	TRBV27	-	CASSLSAVNEKLFF	TGTGCCAGCAGTTTATCGGCAGTTAATGAAAAACTGTTTTTT
-	TRBJ2-7	TRBV5-1	-	CASSSGLGSSYEQYF	TGCGCCAGCAGCTCAGGACTGGGGAGCTCCTACGAGCAGTACTTC
TRBD1	TRBJ2-7	TRBV7-9	-	CASSLGDRASSYEQYF	TGTGCCAGCAGCTTAGGGGACAGGGCCAGCTCCTACGAGCAGTACTTC
-	TRBJ1-4	TRBV19	-	CASSMGQATNEKLFF	TGTGCCAGTAGTATGGGACAAGCAACTAATGAAAAACTGTTTTTT
TRBD1	TRBJ2-6	TRBV5-4	-	CASNLQRGLGANVLTF	TGTGCCAGCAACCTGCAGAGGGGGCTGGGGGCCAACGTCCTGACTTTC
TRBD1	TRBJ1-2	TRBV30	-	CAWGLFISTGGKFRGYTF	TGTGCCTGGGGTCTCTTTATTTCGACAGGGGGGAAGTTCCGTGGCTACACCTTC
TRBD2	TRBJ2-1	TRBV11-3	-	CASSLGWTSGGADYNEQFF	TGTGCCAGCAGCTTAGGTTGGACTAGCGGGGGGGCCGACTACAATGAGCAGTTCTTC